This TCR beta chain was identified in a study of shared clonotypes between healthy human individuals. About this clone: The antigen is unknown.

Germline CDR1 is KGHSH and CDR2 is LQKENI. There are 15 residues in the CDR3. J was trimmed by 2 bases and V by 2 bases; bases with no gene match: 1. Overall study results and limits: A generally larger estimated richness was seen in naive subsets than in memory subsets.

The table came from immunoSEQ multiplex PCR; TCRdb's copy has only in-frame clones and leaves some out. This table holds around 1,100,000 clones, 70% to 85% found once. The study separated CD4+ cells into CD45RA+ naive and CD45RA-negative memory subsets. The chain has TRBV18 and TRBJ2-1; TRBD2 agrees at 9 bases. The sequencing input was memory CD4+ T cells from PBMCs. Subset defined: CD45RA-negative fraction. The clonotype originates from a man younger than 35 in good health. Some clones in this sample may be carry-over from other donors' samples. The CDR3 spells CASSPGTSPYNEQFF. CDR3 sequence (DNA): TGTGCCAGCTCACCAGGGACTAGCCCCTACAATGAGCAGTTCTTC.